Listed below are T cell receptor beta chains from one sample, sequenced in a study of CD8+ T cells in alopecia areata. Using immunoSEQ multiplex PCR, the repertoire was profiled, and TCRdb retains in-frame clones only, with some absent. The data show fewer than 200,000 clones, with about 70% seen just once and 11% held by the top ten. Specimen: CD8+ T cells sorted from blood, collected at week 0. Receptors originate from a human donor with alopecia areata. CDR3s include the opening cysteine and the closing phenylalanine or tryptophan. A D gene is named only where the DNA matches it firmly. Only part of the rows carry a size: once, few, many, or a class if the clone is expanded.

CDR3 protein | CDR3 DNA | J gene | D gene | V gene | clone size | CDR3 length
CASSDSAGEAFF | TGCGCCAGCAGTGATTCCGCCGGCGAAGCTTTCTTT | TRBJ1-1 | NA | TRBV10-1 | NA | 12
CAWSLTGAYEQYF | TGTGCCTGGAGTCTGACAGGGGCCTACGAGCAGTACTTC | TRBJ2-7 | TRBD1 | TRBV30 | few | 13
CASSGSRMNTEAFF | TGTGCCAGCAGTGGAAGCAGGATGAACACTGAAGCTTTCTTT | TRBJ1-1 | NA | TRBV25-1 | medium-sized | 14
CASSQEVSDTQYF | TGCGCCAGCAGCCAAGAAGTGTCAGATACGCAGTATTTT | TRBJ2-3 | NA | TRBV4-1 | NA | 13
CASSLHRGAGELFF | TGTGCCAGCAGCTTACACAGAGGGGCAGGGGAGCTGTTTTTT | TRBJ2-2 | NA | TRBV13 | NA | 14
CASSFGTLYEQYF | TGTGCCAGCAGCTTTGGGACACTGTACGAGCAGTACTTC | TRBJ2-7 | NA | TRBV7-8 | NA | 13
CASTLRWGAGKTQYF | TGCGCCAGCACCCTCCGCTGGGGGGCGGGGAAGACCCAGTACTTC | TRBJ2-5 | NA | TRBV5-1 | NA | 15
CAWNYFGGRGGKSSYNEQFF | TGTGCCTGGAACTACTTTGGTGGGCGGGGGGGTAAGAGCTCCTACAATGAGCAGTTCTTC | TRBJ2-1 | TRBD2 | TRBV30 | few | 20
CASGFVDEQFF | TGTGCTAGTGGTTTTGTAGATGAGCAGTTCTTC | TRBJ2-1 | NA | TRBV12-5 | NA | 11
CAGQQGGTEAFF | TGTGCCGGACAACAGGGAGGAACTGAAGCTTTCTTT | TRBJ1-1 | NA | TRBV30 | once | 12
CASSYSGGDSYGYTF | TGTGCCAGCAGTTACTCTGGGGGGGATAGCTATGGCTACACCTTC | TRBJ1-2 | NA | TRBV6-5 | NA | 15